This passage covers 21 T cell receptor beta chains from one sample sequenced in a study of T cells expressing NK-cell markers. TCRdb re-called the 5' RACE reads; every CDR3 protein appears as one record, without DNA. The sample totals some 450,000 distinct CDR3 sequences. What was sequenced was blood T cells: a sorted CD56 or NKG2C T cell subset, CD4+ or CD8+ T cells, or bulk PBMC T cells (not recorded which). The source of these receptors is a woman between 18 and 75 years old in good health.

This sequence joins TRBV20-1 and TRBJ2-7. CDR3 size: 13 residues. The germline V gene encodes CDR1 DFQATT and CDR2 SNEGSKA (reference sequence). The CDR3: CSAKVSEHYEQYF.

The chain has TRBV5-6 and TRBJ1-1. The CDR3 is 15 amino acids. Germline V CDR1 and CDR2: SGHDT, YYEEEE. Here the CDR3 reads CASSLYRAMNTEAFF.

The chain links TRBV7-8 to TRBJ2-3; TCRdb's assignment of TRBD1 cannot be checked, as there is no DNA. From germline, CDR1 is SGHVS and CDR2 FQNEAQ. This CDR3 is 12 amino acids long. This chain's CDR3 is CASSDSRDTQYF.

The chain combines TRBV6-6 with TRBJ2-5. This CDR3 region has 12 residues. Per the germline V gene, CDR1 is MNHNY and CDR2 is SVGAGI (reference sequence). The CDR3 spells CASTYQRETQYF.

The J gene is TRBJ2-5, the V gene TRBV7-2; the D call from TCRdb, TRBD2, cannot be confirmed without DNA. The germline V gene encodes CDR1 SGHTA and CDR2 FQGNSA. The CDR3 sequence is 15 residues long. CDR3: CASSLGPSGAETQYF.

The J gene is TRBJ2-1, the V gene TRBV18; TCRdb's D call of TRBD2 is untestable without DNA. This CDR3 region has 17 residues. Germline CDR1 is KGHSH and CDR2 is LQKENI. CDR3 residues: CASSPPPGLAGGNEQFF.

This chain uses TRBV23-1 with TRBJ2-1. TRBV23-1 is designated an ORF whose function remains uncertain. This CDR3 region has 16 residues. CDR3 amino acids: CASSQSGQYSYNEQFF.

The rearrangement links TRBV25-1 to TRBJ2-1; TCRdb designates TRBD2, a call that cannot be tested without DNA. The CDR3 length is 16 residues. Germline V CDR1 and CDR2: MGHDK, SYGVNS. This CDR3 reads CASSAHRTSGSHEQFF. Full variable domain (missing parts from reference TRBV25-1 and TRBJ2-1): EADIYQTPRYLVIGTGKKITLECSQTMGHDKMYWYQQDPGMELHLIHYSYGVNSTEKGDLSSESTVSRIRTEHFPLTLESARPSHTSQYLCASSAHRTSGSHEQFFGPGTRLTVL.

This chain uses TRBV6-5 with TRBJ1-1. Per germline, CDR1 MNHEY and CDR2 SVGAGI. This CDR3 region has 14 residues. CDR3 amino acids: CASSYNTMNTEAFF.

The chain has TRBV20-1 and TRBJ2-2; the D call from TCRdb, TRBD1, cannot be confirmed without DNA. The CDR3 sequence is 15 residues long. Germline V gives CDR1 DFQATT, CDR2 SNEGSKA (reference sequence). CDR3: CSARSGTGDTGELFF.

The V gene is TRBV28, the J gene TRBJ2-1. The CDR3 is 16 amino acids. Germline V gene sequence: CDR1 MDHEN, CDR2 SYDVKM. The CDR3 protein is CASISRVGSSYNEQFF.

The V gene is TRBV20-1, the J gene TRBJ2-4; TCRdb designates TRBD1, a call that cannot be tested without DNA. Germline V gene sequence: CDR1 DFQATT, CDR2 SNEGSKA (reference sequence). The CDR3 has 17 amino acids. CDR3 in amino acids: CSATINKGGRAKNIQYF.

J is TRBJ2-7 and V is TRBV4-3; lacking DNA, the TRBD1 call made by TCRdb goes unchecked. This CDR3 contains 14 residues. Germline CDR1 LGHNA, CDR2 YSLEER. The CDR3 protein is CASRKDSYSYEQYF.

This chain connects TRBV5-1 to TRBJ2-1; TCRdb picks TRBD2, but there is no DNA to check that call. Germline V gene sequence: CDR1 SGHRS, CDR2 YFSETQ. The CDR3 totals 19 residues. The CDR3 spells CASSLHLLLAGATYNEQFF.

The CDR3 spells CATRGDNQPQHF. The genes are TRBV10-3 and TRBJ1-5. Germline V CDR1 and CDR2: ENHRY, SYGVKD. The CDR3 length is 12 residues.

The chain has TRBV4-3 and TRBJ2-5; TCRdb's assignment of TRBD1 cannot be checked, as there is no DNA. Germline assignment: CDR1 LGHNA and CDR2 YSLEER. The CDR3 has 17 amino acids. The CDR3 sequence: CASSQEWVGDHQETQYF.

Here the CDR3 reads CSAREEGGGSNEQFF. The chain employs TRBV20-1 and TRBJ2-1; TCRdb reports TRBD2, a call that lacks DNA to check it against. The CDR3 has 15 amino acids. Germline CDR1 DFQATT, CDR2 SNEGSKA (reference sequence).

The gene calls are TRBV12-3 or TRBV12-4 and TRBJ2-1; TCRdb selects TRBD1, and the lack of DNA leaves this call unchecked. This CDR3 is built from 15 residues. The chain's CDR3 is CASSFRGQGTNEQFF.

The rearrangement links TRBV20-1 to TRBJ2-3; absent DNA, TCRdb's TRBD2 call cannot be checked. This CDR3 spans 18 amino acids. CDR1 is DFQATT, CDR2 SNEGSKA, per germline (reference sequence). The CDR3 loop is CSARGSSGGGASTDTQYF.

The J gene is TRBJ2-3, the V gene TRBV3-1; no DNA is available, so the TRBD2 call from TCRdb remains unchecked. The CDR3 consists of 15 residues. Germline V lookup: CDR1 LGHDT, CDR2 YNNKEL (reference sequence). The CDR3: CASSQDRGSFNTQYF.

The rearrangement uses TRBV7-8 and TRBJ2-3; TCRdb selects TRBD2, and the lack of DNA leaves this call unchecked. The germline V gene has CDR1 SGHVS and CDR2 FQNEAQ. The CDR3 consists of 15 residues. CDR3 sequence reads: CASSPSGGGTDTQYF.